This T cell receptor beta chain was recovered during a study of CXCR3-negative and CXCR3-positive naive CD8 T cells. Study at large: The libraries together contributed 140 million or so TRB reads, each supplying about 1.5 +/- 0.3 million. Study-level findings and limits: Researchers reported similar TRBV-TRBJ usage in naive CXCR3-negative and CXCR3-positive cells, though memory differed.

With 250,000 to 350,000 cells each, the CD8+ T cell subsets were individually sorted in triplicate. CD45RO-CCR7+CD27+CD95- defined naive CD8+ T cells. A note on this clonotype: Its cognate antigen is unknown.

Germline V lookup: CDR1 DFQATT, CDR2 SNEGSKA (reference sequence). CDR3 length: 20 residues. Each TRB cDNA library was prepared by 5' RACE (with UMI labels). TCRdb reprocessed the 5' RACE reads, with one entry per CDR3 protein and no DNA. The listing contains around 140,000 distinct CDR3 sequences. Sequencing was carried out using naive CXCR3- CD8+ T cells from blood. Noted subset: CD45RO-CCR7+CD27+CD95- naive CD8+ T cells lacking CXCR3 (TNR3-). The TCR originated in a human donor in good health. Some clones in this sample may be carry-over from other donors' samples. The rearrangement uses TRBV20-1 and TRBJ2-7; the TCRdb call, TRBD1, lacks DNA for checking. The CDR3: CSARPPYAGVFRGGPYEQYF.